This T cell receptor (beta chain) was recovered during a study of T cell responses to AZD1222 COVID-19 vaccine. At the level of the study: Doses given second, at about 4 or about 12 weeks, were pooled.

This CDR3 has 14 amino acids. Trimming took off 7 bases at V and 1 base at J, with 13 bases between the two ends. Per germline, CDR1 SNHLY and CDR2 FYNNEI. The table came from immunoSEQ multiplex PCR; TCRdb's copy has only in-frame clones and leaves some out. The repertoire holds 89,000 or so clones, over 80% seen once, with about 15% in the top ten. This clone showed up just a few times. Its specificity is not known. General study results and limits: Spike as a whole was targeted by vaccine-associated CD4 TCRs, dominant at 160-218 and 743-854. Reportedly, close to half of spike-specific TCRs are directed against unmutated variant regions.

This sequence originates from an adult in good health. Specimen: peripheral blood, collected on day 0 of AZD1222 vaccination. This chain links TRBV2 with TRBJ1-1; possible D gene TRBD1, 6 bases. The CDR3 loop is CASIRDTPNTEAFF. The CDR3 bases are TGTGCCAGCATCCGGGACACCCCGAACACTGAAGCTTTCTTT.